Shown below are 13 T cell receptor beta chains from a single sample sequenced in a study of blood T cell repertoires in COVID-19. Sequencing used immunoSEQ multiplex PCR; TCRdb keeps in-frame clones, though not all of them. The table lists roughly 380,000 clones, over 65% of them singletons. Input material: peripheral blood. These receptors were collected from a human donor with acute or convalescent COVID-19. The donor label of this sample is uncertain.

This clone is a singleton in its sample. This sequence joins TRBV4-2 and TRBJ2-7; tentative D call: TRBD1 (6 bases). Germline assignment: CDR1 LGHNA and CDR2 YNFKEQ. The CDR3 consists of 15 residues. The germline V and J ends were trimmed by 1 base and 2 bases, with 12 bases remaining between them. The CDR3 reads CASSQGGLKTYEQYF. In nucleotides, the CDR3 is TGTGCCAGCAGCCAAGGGGGGCTCAAGACCTACGAGCAGTACTTC.

J is TRBJ2-1 and V is TRBV9; D possibly corresponds to TRBD2 (6 bases). Trimming cost V 0 bases and J 7 bases, with 14 bases left between them. Germline V gene sequence: CDR1 SGDLS, CDR2 YYNGEE. The CDR3 spans 15 residues. The CDR3 loop reads CASSVAGVPRNEQFF. Here the CDR3 DNA reads TGTGCCAGCAGCGTAGCGGGGGTCCCGAGGAATGAGCAGTTCTTC.

This rearrangement joins TRBV25-1 to TRBJ1-4; 10 positions agree with TRBD1. With V trimmed by 4 bases and J by 2 bases, 10 bases remained unmatched. Germline CDR1 MGHDK, CDR2 SYGVNS. The CDR3 sequence is 18 residues long. The CDR3: CASSAGPGQGRTNEKLFF. CDR3 DNA sequence: TGTGCCAGCAGTGCCGGACCGGGACAGGGGAGGACTAATGAAAAACTGTTTTTT. Looking up the rest from reference TRBV25-1 and TRBJ1-4 gives the full variable domain: EADIYQTPRYLVIGTGKKITLECSQTMGHDKMYWYQQDPGMELHLIHYSYGVNSTEKGDLSSESTVSRIRTEHFPLTLESARPSHTSQYLCASSAGPGQGRTNEKLFFGSGTQLSVL.

The chain combines TRBV27 with TRBJ1-2; the match to TRBD1 covers 9 bases. V lost 6 bases, J lost 5 bases, and 7 bases stayed unmatched. There are 14 residues in the CDR3. Germline assignment: CDR1 MNHEY and CDR2 SMNVEV (reference sequence). DNA of the CDR3: TGTGCCAGCAGGAGGACAGGGGTAGGGTATGGCTACACCTTC. The encoded protein is CASRRTGVGYGYTF.

The J gene is TRBJ2-3, the V gene TRBV23-1, with 7 bases matching TRBD1. TRBV23-1 is an open reading frame whose function is uncertain. The CDR3 contains 16 residues. V was clipped by 2 bases and J by 3 bases; unmatched bases: 8. The CDR3 nucleotides read TGCGCCAGCAGTCAACGACAGGGAACGGGGACAGATACGCAGTATTTT. Residues: CASSQRQGTGTDTQYF.

The chain carries TRBV5-5 and TRBJ1-1; D is unresolved. V was pared by 3 bases and J by 1 base, with 16 bases between. CDR3 length equals 16 residues. The germline CDR1 and CDR2 sequences are SGHKS and YYEKEE (reference sequence). The CDR3 loop reads CASSSQTTLENTEAFF. CDR3 bases: TGTGCCAGCAGCTCGCAAACGACACTAGAGAACACTGAAGCTTTCTTT.

The J gene is TRBJ2-3, the V gene TRBV6-2 or TRBV6-3; perhaps TRBD1 as D (5 bases). Germline assignment: CDR1 MNHEY and CDR2 SVGEGT. The CDR3 contains 16 residues. Trimming stripped 0 bases from V and 6 bases from J, with 16 bases between. Here the CDR3 reads CASSYSFGAGPDTQYF. The CDR3 coding sequence is TGTGCCAGCAGTTACTCTTTCGGTGCAGGGCCGGATACGCAGTATTTT.

The sample holds one count of this clone. This rearrangement joins TRBV5-1 to TRBJ1-2; TRBD1 agrees at 8 bases. Trimming cost V 4 bases and J 8 bases; bases outside gene matches: 7. Germline CDR1 reads SGHRS; CDR2 reads YFSETQ. The CDR3 has 13 residues. CDR3 DNA: TGCGCCAGCAGCGACGGGACAGGAAACGGCTACACCTTC. It codes for CASSDGTGNGYTF.

As regards this clone: Other DNA sequences in this specimen translate into the identical CDR3. The J gene is TRBJ1-2, the V gene TRBV2; possible D gene TRBD1, 5 bases. Germline assignment: CDR1 SNHLY and CDR2 FYNNEI. V was trimmed by 5 bases and J by 3 bases, leaving 10 bases between them. The CDR3 totals 13 residues. CDR3 in amino acids: CASSKQGYYGYTF. The DNA for the CDR3 is TGTGCCAGCAGTAAGCAGGGATACTATGGCTACACCTTC.

This rearrangement joins TRBV6-1 to TRBJ1-2; TRBD1 might be the D (6 bases). The length of the CDR3 is 14 residues. CDR1 and CDR2 (germline): MNHNS, SASEGT. V was clipped by 0 bases and J by 3 bases, with 8 bases between them. This chain's CDR3 is CASSEATGYYGYTF. The CDR3 bases are TGTGCCAGCAGTGAAGCGACAGGCTACTATGGCTACACCTTC.

The chain has TRBV11-3 and TRBJ2-1, with TRBD2 matching over 8 bases. There are 15 residues in the CDR3. Germline trimming cut 3 bases from V and 5 bases from J; bases unmatched to any gene: 6. CDR1 and CDR2 from the germline V gene are SGHNT and YENEEA. CDR3 nucleotide sequence: TGTGCCAGCAGCTTTATGGCGGGAGGAAACAATGAGCAGTTCTTC. It yields the protein CASSFMAGGNNEQFF.

The chain's CDR3 is CASSSIAGGKLFF. The CDR3, as DNA: TGTGCCAGCAGTTCTATAGCGGGAGGGAAGCTGTTTTTT. The chain couples TRBV25-1 to TRBJ2-2; 11 nucleotides line up with TRBD2. CDR1 is MGHDK, CDR2 SYGVNS, per germline. CDR3 length: 13 amino acids. With 5 bases clipped from V and 12 bases from J, the junction kept 5 bases outside the gene matches.

V is TRBV18 and J is TRBJ2-1, with a possible D match to TRBD2 (6 bases). V gave up 1 base and J gave up 7 bases, with 11 bases separating them. Looked up from germline, CDR1 is KGHSH and CDR2 is LQKENI. There are 14 residues in the CDR3. The CDR3 spells CASSPRTGVNEQFF. CDR3 nucleotide sequence: TGTGCCAGCTCACCACGAACGGGAGTAAATGAGCAGTTCTTC.